This is a list of T cell receptor beta chains from one sample in a study of T cells in Graves' hyperthyroidism and ophthalmopathy. TCRdb used MiXCR to reprocess the multiplex PCR reads, holding one entry per CDR3 protein. The table lists under 650,000 distinct CDR3 sequences, 15% to 20% of them singletons. The sequenced sample was blood. All receptors derive from a young woman with Graves' hyperthyroidism. CDR3s include the opening cysteine and the closing phenylalanine or tryptophan. D genes are given only for firm matches. Clone size is shown for a subset of rows, as once, few, many or a class of expanded clone.

v_call	clone_size	d_call	j_call	cdr3_aa	cdr3_nt
TRBV11-2	many	NA	TRBJ2-7	CASSLAGREISSYEQYF	TGTGCCAGCAGCTTAGCGGGCCGGGAGATCTCTTCCTACGAGCAGTACTTC
TRBV28	few	TRBD1	TRBJ2-3	CASSPQGAWTDTQYF	TGTGCCAGCAGCCCGCAGGGGGCTTGGACAGATACGCAGTATTTT
TRBV7-2	NA	NA	TRBJ2-1	CASSLDTGNNEQFF	TGCGCCAGCAGCCTGGATACAGGGAACAATGAGCAGTTCTTC
TRBV7-2	many	TRBD1	TRBJ2-7	CASRPGGHYEQYF	TGTGCCAGCAGACCAGGGGGCCACTACGAGCAGTACTTC
TRBV10-3	NA	NA	TRBJ1-5	CAISEQGLDNQPQHF	TGTGCCATCAGTGAGCAGGGATTGGACAATCAGCCCCAGCATTTT
TRBV27	many	TRBD2	TRBJ2-7	CASSSDPGLAGEEKFAEQYF	TGTGCCAGCAGTTCCGACCCGGGACTAGCGGGAGAAGAGAAATTTGCCGAGCAGTACTTC
TRBV4-1	NA	TRBD1	TRBJ1-1	CASSPLRAGGKNTEAFF	TGCGCCAGCAGCCCCCTTAGGGCAGGGGGAAAAAACACTGAAGCTTTCTTT
TRBV30	NA	NA	TRBJ1-1	CAWRTYGEAFF	TGTGCCTGGAGGACCTATGGTGAAGCTTTCTTT
TRBV10-2	many	NA	TRBJ2-7	CASSERRSEQYF	TGCGCCAGCAGTGAGAGGAGGTCCGAGCAGTACTTC
TRBV10-2	few	NA	TRBJ1-5	CASSVPGVQPQHF	TGCGCCAGCAGTGTCCCAGGGGTCCAGCCCCAGCATTTT
TRBV27	many	TRBD2	TRBJ2-7	CASSPHGTSDYEQYF	TGTGCCAGCAGTCCCCATGGGACTAGCGACTACGAGCAGTACTTC
TRBV5-6	NA	NA	TRBJ1-1	CASSLAGAANTEAFF	TGTGCCAGCAGCTTGGCCGGGGCAGCGAACACTGAAGCTTTCTTT
TRBV20-1	NA	NA	TRBJ1-6	CSARPGVQNSPLHF	TGCAGTGCTAGACCCGGGGTTCAGAATTCACCCCTCCACTTT
TRBV29-1	NA	TRBD2	TRBJ2-3	CSAIAGGRGDTQYF	TGCAGCGCGATAGCGGGAGGGCGGGGAGATACGCAGTATTTT
TRBV11-2	few	NA	TRBJ1-2	CASSLRAGANYGYTF	TGTGCCAGCAGCTTACGGGCGGGGGCCAACTATGGCTACACCTTC
TRBV27	many	NA	TRBJ1-6	CASSFRGQNSPLHF	TGTGCCAGCAGTTTTAGGGGACAAAATTCACCCCTCCACTTT
TRBV20-1	NA	TRBD2	TRBJ2-7	CSAKPAGGPYEQYF	TGCAGTGCAAAGCCGGCGGGAGGGCCCTACGAGCAGTACTTC
TRBV19	NA	TRBD2	TRBJ2-1	CASSIPGLTGRDEQFF	TGTGCCAGTAGTATCCCGGGACTAACGGGGAGGGATGAGCAGTTCTTC
TRBV13	NA	NA	TRBJ1-2	CASSPGRTRPYGYTF	TGTGCCAGCAGCCCTGGACGGACTCGGCCCTATGGCTACACCTTC
TRBV15	many	NA	TRBJ2-3	CATSRRGGTDTQYF	TGTGCCACCAGCCGCAGGGGGGGAACAGATACGCAGTATTTT
TRBV6-1	few	NA	TRBJ2-1	CASSEAVGQFF	TGTGCCAGCAGTGAAGCGGTAGGGCAGTTCTTC
TRBV7-2	many	NA	TRBJ2-4	CASSPPLGAQDIQYF	TGTGCCAGCAGTCCCCCTCTGGGGGCCCAAGACATTCAGTACTTC
TRBV3-1	few	TRBD1	TRBJ1-2	CASSQEGQTSYGYTF	TGTGCCAGCAGCCAAGAGGGACAGACGAGCTATGGCTACACCTTC
TRBV4-2	few	NA	TRBJ2-1	CASSLEGTSRREQFF	TGTGCCAGCAGCCTTGAGGGAACTAGCCGGCGCGAGCAGTTCTTC
TRBV5-4	NA	NA	TRBJ2-1	CASSRGTDNEQFF	TGTGCCAGCAGCCGCGGGACGGACAATGAGCAGTTCTTC